Listed below are T cell receptor beta chains from one sample, sequenced in a study of T cells in Graves' hyperthyroidism and ophthalmopathy. TCRdb reprocessed the multiplex PCR reads with MiXCR, giving one entry per CDR3 protein. The sample has 30,000 to 45,000 distinct CDR3 sequences, roughly half seen once. Source material: blood. These receptors were obtained from a man in his forties or fifties with Graves' ophthalmopathy. CDR3s include the opening cysteine and the closing phenylalanine or tryptophan. A D gene is named only where the DNA matches it firmly. The size field is filled for only some rows; it gives once, few, many or a size class.

CASSRDLLYNEQFF | TGTGCCAGCAGCCGGGACCTACTCTACAATGAGCAGTTCTTC | medium-sized | TRBJ2-1 | . | TRBV9
CSARDGGKGAYGYTF | TGCAGTGCTAGAGATGGAGGGAAGGGGGCCTATGGCTACACCTTC | many | TRBJ1-2 | TRBD1 | TRBV20-1
CASSLLGVENTIYF | TGTGCCAGCAGCTTATTGGGGGTGGAAAACACCATATATTTT | . | TRBJ1-3 | . | TRBV7-9
CASSEDHVQQPPEGELFF | TGTGCCAGCAGCGAAGACCACGTCCAGCAGCCCCCGGAGGGAGAACTGTTTTTT | . | TRBJ1-4 | . | TRBV9
CAQSGSGGAWEQFF | TGTGCACAGTCGGGTAGCGGGGGGGCCTGGGAGCAGTTCTTC | . | TRBJ2-1 | TRBD2 | TRBV9
CSAREAGGHETQYF | TGCAGTGCTAGAGAAGCGGGAGGCCACGAGACCCAGTACTTC | . | TRBJ2-5 | TRBD2 | TRBV20-1
CASSQPGGNYGYTF | TGCGCCAGCAGCCAACCCGGAGGGAACTATGGCTACACCTTC | . | TRBJ1-2 | . | TRBV4-1
CASSATSGRANEQFF | TGTGCCAGCAGCGCCACTAGCGGGAGGGCCAATGAGCAGTTCTTC | . | TRBJ2-1 | TRBD2 | TRBV9
CASSQDRGTDTQYF | TGTGCCAGCAGCCAAGACAGGGGTACAGATACGCAGTATTTT | . | TRBJ2-3 | TRBD1 | TRBV7-9
CSARHTEAFF | TGCAGTGCTAGGCACACTGAAGCTTTCTTT | many | TRBJ1-1 | . | TRBV20-1
CASSLGFAGF | TGTGCCAGCAGCTTAGGCTTCGCCGGGTTC | . | TRBJ1-2 | . | TRBV7-9
CASSPNNIVTQYF | TGTGCCAGCTCACCAAACAACATAGTTACGCAGTATTTT | few | TRBJ2-3 | . | TRBV18
CASSLRGFQDEQYF | TGCGCCAGCAGCTTGAGGGGATTTCAGGACGAGCAGTACTTC | many | TRBJ2-7 | . | TRBV5-1
CASSRTAMNTEAFF | TGTGCCAGCAGTCGGACAGCCATGAACACTGAAGCTTTCTTT | many | TRBJ1-1 | . | TRBV6-5
CASSYPGQGRNEQYF | TGTGCCAGCAGCTACCCCGGACAGGGGAGGAACGAGCAGTACTTC | . | TRBJ2-7 | TRBD1 | TRBV7-3
CASSGSYVYNEQFF | TGTGCCAGCAGTGGCTCCTATGTCTACAATGAGCAGTTCTTC | many | TRBJ2-1 | . | TRBV9
CSAVLTRAGDTQYF | TGCAGTGCTGTATTAACTCGAGCTGGAGATACGCAGTATTTT | many | TRBJ2-3 | . | TRBV20-1
CVSSSDRIYGYIF | TGTGTCAGCAGCTCGGACAGAATCTATGGCTACATCTTC | . | TRBJ1-2 | . | TRBV12-3/TRBV12-4
CSATQRANSYNEQFF | TGCAGTGCTACTCAGCGGGCTAACTCCTACAATGAGCAGTTCTTC | many | TRBJ2-1 | . | TRBV20-1
CASTIGGAIGELFF | TGTGCCAGCACCATCGGGGGGGCAATCGGGGAGCTGTTTTTT | many | TRBJ2-2 | TRBD2 | TRBV6-2/TRBV6-3
CASSKSRTGKLFF | TGTGCCAGCAGCAAAAGTAGGACAGGAAAACTGTTTTTT | . | TRBJ1-4 | TRBD1 | TRBV7-8
CASSSRQGGGQHF | TGTGCCAGCAGTTCCCGTCAGGGAGGGGGTCAGCATTTT | . | TRBJ1-5 | . | TRBV6-5
CASSDTPQETQYF | TGTGCCAGTAGCGATACCCCCCAAGAGACCCAGTACTTC | . | TRBJ2-5 | . | TRBV19
CASSPGLGSGNTEAFF | TGTGCCAGCAGCCCAGGTTTAGGTTCGGGTAACACTGAAGCTTTCTTT | once | TRBJ1-1 | . | TRBV7-6
CASSFKTGTGGGETQYF | TGTGCCAGCAGCTTTAAAACCGGGACAGGGGGCGGGGAGACCCAGTACTTC | . | TRBJ2-5 | TRBD1 | TRBV7-9
CASTASTAGIDGYTF | TGTGCCAGCACCGCCAGCACGGCAGGGATCGATGGCTACACCTTC | medium-sized | TRBJ1-2 | . | TRBV9
CASSWTGVSGELFF | TGTGCCAGCAGTTGGACAGGGGTTTCCGGGGAGCTGTTTTTT | many | TRBJ2-2 | TRBD1 | TRBV27
CASRARQGETNTGELFF | TGTGCCAGCAGAGCGAGACAGGGCGAGACGAACACCGGGGAGCTGTTTTTT | once | TRBJ2-2 | TRBD1 | TRBV13
CASSPYGRWRGVKWYF | TGTGCCAGCAGCCCCTATGGCCGTTGGCGGGGGGTCAAGTGGTACTTC | . | TRBJ2-4 | TRBD2 | TRBV9
CASSQRNTGETQYF | TGTGCCAGCAGCCAACGGAACACCGGGGAGACCCAGTACTTC | once | TRBJ2-5 | . | TRBV3-1